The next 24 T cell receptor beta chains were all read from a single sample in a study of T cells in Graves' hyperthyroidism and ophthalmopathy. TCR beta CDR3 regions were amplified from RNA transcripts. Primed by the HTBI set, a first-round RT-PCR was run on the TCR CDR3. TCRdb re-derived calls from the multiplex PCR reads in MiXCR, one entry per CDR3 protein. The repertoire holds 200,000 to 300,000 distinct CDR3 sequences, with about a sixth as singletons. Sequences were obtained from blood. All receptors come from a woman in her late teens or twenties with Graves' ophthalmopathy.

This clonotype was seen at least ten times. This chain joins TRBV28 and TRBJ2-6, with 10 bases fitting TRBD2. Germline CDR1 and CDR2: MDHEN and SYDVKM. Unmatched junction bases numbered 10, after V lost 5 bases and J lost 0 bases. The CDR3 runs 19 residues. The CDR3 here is CASSIPPAGGGSGANVLTF. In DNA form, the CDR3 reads TGTGCCAGCAGTATACCTCCAGCGGGAGGGGGCTCTGGGGCCAACGTCCTGACTTTC.

This CDR3 reads CASSYPIAGTGGVISNTEAFF. CDR3 sequence (DNA): TGTGCCAGCAGTTACCCAATAGCCGGGACAGGGGGGGTAATCTCGAACACTGAAGCTTTCTTT. The chain has TRBV6-9 and TRBJ1-1; 11 positions agree with TRBD1. Germline assignment: CDR1 MNHGY and CDR2 SVAAGI. The V gene end was trimmed by 3 bases and the J gene end by 1 base; junction bases not matched to a gene: 19. The CDR3 has 21 amino acids.

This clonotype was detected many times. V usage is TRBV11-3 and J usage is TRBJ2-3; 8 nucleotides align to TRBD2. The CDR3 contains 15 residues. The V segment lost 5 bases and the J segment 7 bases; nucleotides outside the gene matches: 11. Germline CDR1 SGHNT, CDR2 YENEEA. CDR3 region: CASSLLAGGTYTQYF. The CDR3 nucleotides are TGTGCCAGCAGCCTCCTCGCGGGGGGCACTTATACGCAGTATTTT.

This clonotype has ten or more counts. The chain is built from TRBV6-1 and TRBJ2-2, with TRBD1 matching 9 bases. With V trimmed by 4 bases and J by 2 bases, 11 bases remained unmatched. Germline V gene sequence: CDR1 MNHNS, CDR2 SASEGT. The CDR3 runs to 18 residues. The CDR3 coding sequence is TGTGCCAGCAGTGCCTTCTACTTACAGGGGGCCAACACCGGGGAGCTGTTTTTT. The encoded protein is CASSAFYLQGANTGELFF.

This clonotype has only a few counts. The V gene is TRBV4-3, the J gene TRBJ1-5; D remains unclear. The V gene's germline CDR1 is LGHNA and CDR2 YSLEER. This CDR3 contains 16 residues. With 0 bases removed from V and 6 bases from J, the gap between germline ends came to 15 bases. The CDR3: CASSQDLWSDRQPQHF. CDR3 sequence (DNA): TGCGCCAGCAGCCAAGATTTGTGGTCGGATCGTCAGCCCCAGCATTTT.

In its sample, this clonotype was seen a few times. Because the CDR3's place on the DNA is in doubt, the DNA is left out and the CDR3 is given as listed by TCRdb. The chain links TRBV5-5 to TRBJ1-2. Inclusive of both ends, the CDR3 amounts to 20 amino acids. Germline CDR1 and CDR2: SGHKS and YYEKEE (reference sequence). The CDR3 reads CASSFYICSAPRQAGDGYTF.

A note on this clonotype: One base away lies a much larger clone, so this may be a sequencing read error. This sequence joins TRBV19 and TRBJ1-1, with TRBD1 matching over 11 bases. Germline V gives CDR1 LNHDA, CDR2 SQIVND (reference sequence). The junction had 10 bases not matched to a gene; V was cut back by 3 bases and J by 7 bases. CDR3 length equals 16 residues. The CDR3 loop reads CASSIKGQGVPGEAFF. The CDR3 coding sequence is TGTGCCAGTAGTATTAAGGGACAGGGGGTTCCCGGTGAAGCTTTCTTT.

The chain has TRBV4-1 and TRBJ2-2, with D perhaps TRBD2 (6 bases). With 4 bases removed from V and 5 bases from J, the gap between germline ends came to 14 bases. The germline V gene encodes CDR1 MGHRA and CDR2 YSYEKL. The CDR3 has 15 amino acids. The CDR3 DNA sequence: TGCGCCAGCAGCCCCTCCGCGGGATCTACCGGGGAGCTGTTTTTT. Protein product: CASSPSAGSTGELFF.

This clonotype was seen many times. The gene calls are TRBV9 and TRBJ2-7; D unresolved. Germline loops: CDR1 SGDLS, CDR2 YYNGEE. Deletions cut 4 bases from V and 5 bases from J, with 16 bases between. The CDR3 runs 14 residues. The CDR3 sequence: CASSPTPLGDEQYF. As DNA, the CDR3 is TGTGCCAGCAGCCCCACCCCGCTCGGCGACGAGCAGTACTTC.

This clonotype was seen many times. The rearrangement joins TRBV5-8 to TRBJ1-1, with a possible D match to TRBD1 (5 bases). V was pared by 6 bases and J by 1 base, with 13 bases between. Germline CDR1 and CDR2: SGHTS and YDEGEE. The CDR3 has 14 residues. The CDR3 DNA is TGTGCCAGCACCGCCGGGACGACGAACACTGAAGCTTTCTTT. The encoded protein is CASTAGTTNTEAFF. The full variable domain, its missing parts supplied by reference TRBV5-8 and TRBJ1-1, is EAGVTQSPTHLIKTRGQQATLRCSPISGHTSVYWYQQALGLGLQFLLWYDEGEERNRGNFPPRFSGRQFPNYSSELNVNALELEDSALYLCASTAGTTNTEAFFGQGTRLTVV.

CDR3 region: CASRTGTGGSPLHF. For the CDR3, the DNA is TGTGCCAGCAGAACCGGGACAGGGGGCTCACCCCTCCACTTT. V is TRBV5-4 and J is TRBJ1-6; TRBD1 agrees at 12 bases. Germline V gene sequence: CDR1 SGHNT, CDR2 YYREEE (reference sequence). The CDR3 consists of 14 residues. J was trimmed by 10 bases and V by 5 bases; bases with no gene match: 4.

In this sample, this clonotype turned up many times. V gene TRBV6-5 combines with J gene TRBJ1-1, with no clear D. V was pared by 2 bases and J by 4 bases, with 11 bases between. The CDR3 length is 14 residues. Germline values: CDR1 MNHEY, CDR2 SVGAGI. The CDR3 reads CASSYGMGSTEAFF. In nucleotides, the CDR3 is TGTGCCAGCAGTTACGGAATGGGTTCCACTGAAGCTTTCTTT.

CDR3 in DNA: TGTGCCAGCAGTTTGGTCCAGACTAGCGGGAGGCCAGATACGCAGTATTTT. It is translated as CASSLVQTSGRPDTQYF. The chain is built from TRBV28 and TRBJ2-3; the match to TRBD2 covers 13 bases. In germline, CDR1 is MDHEN, CDR2 SYDVKM. The CDR3 has 17 residues. The V gene end was trimmed by 3 bases and the J gene end by 4 bases; junction bases not matched to a gene: 7.

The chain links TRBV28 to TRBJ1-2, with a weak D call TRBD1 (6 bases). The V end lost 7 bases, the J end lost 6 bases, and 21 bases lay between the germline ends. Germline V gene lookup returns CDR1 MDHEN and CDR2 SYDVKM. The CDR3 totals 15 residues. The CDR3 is CASTLAAGARDGYTF. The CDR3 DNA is TGTGCCAGCACCTTAGCTGCGGGGGCCAGGGATGGCTACACCTTC.

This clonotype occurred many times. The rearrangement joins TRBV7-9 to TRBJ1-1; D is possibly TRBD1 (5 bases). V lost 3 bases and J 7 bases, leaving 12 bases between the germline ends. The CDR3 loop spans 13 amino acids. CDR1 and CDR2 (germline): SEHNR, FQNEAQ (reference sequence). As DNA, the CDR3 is TGTGCCAGCAGCTTTGACAGTTTTGGTGAAGCTTTCTTT. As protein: CASSFDSFGEAFF. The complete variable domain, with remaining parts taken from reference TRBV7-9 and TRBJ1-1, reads DTGVSQNPRHKITKRGQNVTFRCDPISEHNRLYWYRQTLGQGPEFLTYFQNEAQLEKSRLLSDRFSAERPKGSFSTLEIQRTEQGDSAMYLCASSFDSFGEAFFGQGTRLTVV.

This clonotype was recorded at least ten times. CDR3 DNA sequence: TGTGCCAGCAGCTTAGAACAGGGGGCCCTGTCTGGGGCCAACGTCCTGACTTTC. Translation gives CASSLEQGALSGANVLTF. The chain is built from TRBV7-8 and TRBJ2-6; 9 bases match TRBD1. Germline CDR1 reads SGHVS; CDR2 reads FQNEAQ. V lost 1 base and J lost 1; bases outside the gene matches: 5. This CDR3 has 18 residues.

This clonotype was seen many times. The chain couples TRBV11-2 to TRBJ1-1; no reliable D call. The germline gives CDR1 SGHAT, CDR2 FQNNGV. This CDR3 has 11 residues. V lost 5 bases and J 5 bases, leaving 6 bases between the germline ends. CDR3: CASSLTTEAFF. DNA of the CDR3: TGTGCCAGCAGCCTTACGACTGAAGCTTTCTTT.

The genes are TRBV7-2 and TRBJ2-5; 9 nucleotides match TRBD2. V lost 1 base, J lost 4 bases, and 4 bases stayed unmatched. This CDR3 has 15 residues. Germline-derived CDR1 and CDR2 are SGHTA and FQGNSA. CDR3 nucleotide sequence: TGTGCCAGCAGCTTAGGGGGGGGACTAGCAGAGACCCAGTACTTC. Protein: CASSLGGGLAETQYF.

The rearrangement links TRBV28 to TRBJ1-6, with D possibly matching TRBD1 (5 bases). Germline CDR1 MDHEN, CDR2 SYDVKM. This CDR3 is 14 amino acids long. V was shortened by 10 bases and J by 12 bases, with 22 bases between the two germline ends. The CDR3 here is CATGEGTWPKPLHF. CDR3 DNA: TGTGCCACGGGGGAGGGGACCTGGCCTAAACCCCTCCACTTT.

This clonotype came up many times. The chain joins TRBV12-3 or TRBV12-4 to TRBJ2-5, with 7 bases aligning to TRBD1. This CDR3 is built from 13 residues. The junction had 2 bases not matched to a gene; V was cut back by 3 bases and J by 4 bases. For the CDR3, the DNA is TGTGCCAGCAGTTTGGGACAGAGAGAGACCCAGTACTTC. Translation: CASSLGQRETQYF.

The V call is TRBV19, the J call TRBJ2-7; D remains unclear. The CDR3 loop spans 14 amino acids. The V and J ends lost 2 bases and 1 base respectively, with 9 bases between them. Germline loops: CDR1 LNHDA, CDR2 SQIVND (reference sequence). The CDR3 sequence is CASSITSISYEQYF. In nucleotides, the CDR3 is TGTGCCAGTAGTATAACGAGTATTTCCTACGAGCAGTACTTC.

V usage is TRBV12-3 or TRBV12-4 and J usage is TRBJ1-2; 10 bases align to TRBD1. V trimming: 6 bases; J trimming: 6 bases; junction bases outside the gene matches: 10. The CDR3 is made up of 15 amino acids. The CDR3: CASRLQTGGADGYTF. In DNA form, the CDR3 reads TGTGCCAGCAGGCTGCAGACAGGGGGCGCGGATGGCTACACCTTC.

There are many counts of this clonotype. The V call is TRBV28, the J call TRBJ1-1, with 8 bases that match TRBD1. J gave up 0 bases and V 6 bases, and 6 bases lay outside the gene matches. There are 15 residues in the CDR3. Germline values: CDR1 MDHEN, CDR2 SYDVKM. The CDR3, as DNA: TGTGCCAGCAGCGGGACAGGATACATGAACACTGAAGCTTTCTTT. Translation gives CASSGTGYMNTEAFF.

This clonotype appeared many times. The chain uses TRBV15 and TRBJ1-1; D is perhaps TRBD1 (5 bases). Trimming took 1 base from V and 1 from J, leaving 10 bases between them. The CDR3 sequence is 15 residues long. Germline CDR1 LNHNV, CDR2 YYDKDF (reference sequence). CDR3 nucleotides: TGTGCCACCAGCAGAGTTTTGACAGCGAACACTGAAGCTTTCTTT. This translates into CATSRVLTANTEAFF. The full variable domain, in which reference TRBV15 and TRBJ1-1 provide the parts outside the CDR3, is DAMVIQNPRYQVTQFGKPVTLSCSQTLNHNVMYWYQQKSSQAPKLLFHYYDKDFNNEADTPDNFQSRRPNTSFCFLDIRSPGLGDTAMYLCATSRVLTANTEAFFGQGTRLTVV.